This T cell receptor beta chain was sequenced during a study of shared clonotypes between healthy human individuals. Looking at the study overall: There were three CD4 naive, three CD4 memory, two CD8 naive and one CD8 memory plates per donor.

The method was immunoSEQ multiplex PCR; TCRdb's version includes in-frame clones alone and lacks a portion of them. The sample lists about 2 million clones; over 85% were seen once. Trimming took 6 bases from V and 9 from J; bases not matched to a gene: 10. The CDR3 runs 14 residues. Germline V gene lookup returns CDR1 MNHEY and CDR2 SMNVEV (reference sequence). This clonotype was sampled from a man aged 18 to 30 in good health. The chain couples TRBV27 to TRBJ1-5; 8 bases match TRBD1. The sample consisted of naive CD4+ T cells sorted from blood. Subset denoted: CD45RA+ positively selected. CDR3 sequence reads: CASSTGQGKLPQHF. DNA of the CDR3: TGTGCCAGCAGCACCGGACAGGGAAAGCTGCCCCAGCATTTT.